Below are 5 T cell receptor beta chains sequenced from a single sample in a study of blood T cell repertoires in COVID-19. Assay: immunoSEQ multiplex PCR; the TCRdb copy retains only in-frame clones and omits some. The table shows about 140,000 clones, with about 79% occurring only once. Sequencing used peripheral blood. Receptor source: a woman older than 75 with active or convalescent COVID-19.

The rearrangement joins TRBV6-2 or TRBV6-3 to TRBJ2-1, with D possibly matching TRBD1 (5 bases). CDR1 and CDR2 from the germline V gene are MNHEY and SVGEGT. This CDR3 is 12 amino acids long. Trimming removed 6 bases from V and 5 bases from J, with 8 bases in between. CDR3 bases: TGTGCCAGCAGCCCACAGGACAATGAGCAGTTCTTC. It is translated as CASSPQDNEQFF.

The V call is TRBV30, the J call TRBJ1-2; D remains ambiguous. The germline CDR1 and CDR2 sequences are GTSNPN and SVGIG (reference sequence). This CDR3 spans 13 amino acids. The germline V and J ends were trimmed by 0 bases and 5 bases, with 10 bases remaining between them. CDR3 bases: TGTGCCTGGAGTGTAGGGCCGGGATATGGCTACACCTTC. Translated: CAWSVGPGYGYTF.

The chain employs TRBV6-5 and TRBJ1-4; 7 bases map to TRBD1. The CDR3 totals 13 residues. V lost 6 bases and J lost 6; bases outside the gene matches: 4. Germline CDR1 MNHEY, CDR2 SVGAGI. CDR3 nucleotides: TGTGCCAGCAGCCGGGACAGAGATGAAAAACTGTTTTTT. Protein product: CASSRDRDEKLFF.

This chain connects TRBV2 to TRBJ2-3; 8 bases map to TRBD1. CDR1 SNHLY and CDR2 FYNNEI come from the germline V gene. J gave up 4 bases and V 6 bases, and 9 bases lay outside the gene matches. The CDR3 sequence is 15 residues long. Here the CDR3 DNA reads TGTGCCAGCAGGGGGCGGGCAGGGGGCCCAGATACGCAGTATTTT. It translates to CASRGRAGGPDTQYF.

The rearrangement links TRBV9 to TRBJ1-1, with D possibly being TRBD1 (6 bases). Germline-derived CDR1 and CDR2 are SGDLS and YYNGEE. The CDR3 consists of 13 residues. Trimming left V 3 bases short and J 2 bases short, with 8 bases between. Here the CDR3 DNA reads TGTGCCAGCAGCGACAGGGTAAACACTGAAGCTTTCTTT. This translates into CASSDRVNTEAFF.